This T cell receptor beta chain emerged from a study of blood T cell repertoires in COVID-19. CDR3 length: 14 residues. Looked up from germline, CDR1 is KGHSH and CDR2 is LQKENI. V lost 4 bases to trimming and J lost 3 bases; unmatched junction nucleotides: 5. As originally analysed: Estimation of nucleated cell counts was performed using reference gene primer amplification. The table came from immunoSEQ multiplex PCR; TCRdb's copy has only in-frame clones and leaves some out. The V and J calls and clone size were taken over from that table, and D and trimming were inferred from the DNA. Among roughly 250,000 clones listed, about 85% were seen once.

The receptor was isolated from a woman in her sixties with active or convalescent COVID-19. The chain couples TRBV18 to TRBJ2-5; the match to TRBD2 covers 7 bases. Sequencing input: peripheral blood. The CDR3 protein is CASSLLASEETQYF. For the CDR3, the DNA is TGTGCCAGCTCACTACTAGCGTCAGAAGAGACCCAGTACTTC.